These T cell receptor beta chains were read from a single sample in a study of T cell responses to AZD1222 COVID-19 vaccine. TCRdb's copy holds only in-frame clones and misses some; the assay was immunoSEQ multiplex PCR. The repertoire holds around 140,000 clones, with 80% to 95% as singletons. Sample: peripheral blood, taken 28 days after the second AZD1222 dose. These receptors were taken from an adult who received the AZD1222 COVID-19 vaccine. Both conserved end residues are part of each CDR3. Fields, in order: J gene, D gene, V gene, clone size, CDR3 protein, CDR3 DNA. The D gene is left open where the match is weak. The size entry is marked missing in some rows and otherwise reads once, few, many or a size class.

TRBJ2-2,-,TRBV7-7,-,CASSLAPQVTGELFF,TGTGCTAGCAGCTTAGCGCCACAGGTCACCGGGGAGCTGTTTTTT
TRBJ1-6,-,TRBV10-1,-,CASSVAFSTLSSYNSPLHF,TGCGCCAGCAGTGTGGCTTTTAGTACTCTGAGCTCCTATAATTCACCCCTCCACTTT
TRBJ1-5,-,TRBV6-1,-,CASSELVLSNQPQHF,TGTGCCAGCAGTGAATTGGTTTTGAGCAATCAGCCCCAGCATTTT
TRBJ2-7,-,TRBV11-2,-,CASSLTRENEQYF,TGTGCCAGCAGCTTAACCAGAGAGAACGAGCAGTACTTC
TRBJ1-6,TRBD1,TRBV28,-,CATLGRVGGISSPLHF,TGTGCCACCCTAGGGAGGGTAGGGGGCATAAGTTCACCCCTCCACTTT
TRBJ2-3,-,TRBV15,-,CATSREWGTGSTDTQYF,TGTGCCACCAGCAGAGAGTGGGGAACAGGGTCCACAGATACGCAGTATTTT
TRBJ1-5,-,TRBV27,-,CASSFPGANQPQHF,TGTGCCAGCAGTTTTCCGGGAGCTAATCAGCCCCAGCATTTT
TRBJ1-1,TRBD1,TRBV3-1/TRBV3-2,-,CASSHPQGPRGRNTEAFF,TGTGCCAGCAGCCATCCCCAGGGGCCCAGGGGGCGGAACACTGAAGCTTTCTTT
TRBJ1-2,-,TRBV27,-,CASSLSGAYGYTF,TGTGCCAGCAGTTTGTCAGGGGCCTATGGCTACACCTTC
TRBJ1-1,-,TRBV7-2,-,CASSLAGGGKAFF,TGTGCCAGCAGCTTAGCCGGGGGCGGGAAAGCTTTCTTT
TRBJ1-1,-,TRBV3-1/TRBV3-2,-,CASSARGGGTEAFF,TGTGCCAGCAGCGCAAGAGGGGGGGGCACTGAAGCTTTCTTT
TRBJ2-1,-,TRBV9,-,CASSAGWERVEQFF,TGTGCCAGCAGCGCGGGGTGGGAGCGGGTCGAGCAGTTCTTC
TRBJ1-3,TRBD1,TRBV6-1,-,CASSEADRGNF,TGTGCCAGCAGTGAAGCGGACAGGGGGAATTTT
TRBJ2-3,-,TRBV6-2/TRBV6-3,-,CASSPTRFTQYF,TGTGCCAGCAGTCCCACCCGTTTTACGCAGTATTTT
TRBJ2-1,TRBD2,TRBV20-1,-,CSASGTSEYNEQFF,TGCAGTGCTAGTGGGACTAGCGAGTACAATGAGCAGTTCTTC
TRBJ2-7,-,TRBV28,once,CASSLGGSSYEQYF,TGTGCCAGCAGTTTAGGCGGCAGCTCCTACGAGCAGTACTTC
TRBJ2-7,-,TRBV9,-,CASSASGHSSYEQYF,TGTGCCAGCAGCGCGAGCGGACATTCCTCCTACGAGCAGTACTTC
TRBJ2-5,TRBD2,TRBV7-9,-,CASSQGGSGSKTQYF,TGTGCCAGCAGCCAAGGGGGTAGCGGGAGCAAGACCCAGTACTTC
TRBJ2-3,-,TRBV9,-,CASSGEPSTDTQYF,TGTGCCAGCAGCGGGGAACCTAGCACAGATACGCAGTATTTT
TRBJ2-1,TRBD2,TRBV10-3,-,CAITGLAGKNEQFF,TGTGCCATCACCGGACTAGCGGGAAAAAATGAGCAGTTCTTC
TRBJ2-7,TRBD1,TRBV5-1,-,CASSLEGTGGNEQYF,TGCGCCAGCAGCTTGGAAGGGACAGGGGGCAACGAGCAGTACTTC
TRBJ2-7,-,TRBV5-1,-,CASSPGYEQYF,TGCGCCAGCAGCCCTGGCTACGAGCAGTACTTC
TRBJ1-1,-,TRBV7-3,-,CASSLWLNTEAFF,TGTGCCAGCAGCTTATGGCTGAACACTGAAGCTTTCTTT
TRBJ1-2,-,TRBV7-3,-,CASSLGGGDPNYGYTF,TGTGCCAGCAGCTTAGGGGGCGGAGACCCTAACTATGGCTACACCTTC
TRBJ1-1,-,TRBV5-1,-,CASSLVGRPNTEAFF,TGCGCCAGCAGCTTGGTTGGCAGGCCGAACACTGAAGCTTTCTTT
TRBJ1-1,-,TRBV7-2,-,CASSPVVRNTEAFF,TGTGCCAGCAGCCCGGTCGTCAGGAACACTGAAGCTTTCTTT
TRBJ1-2,TRBD1,TRBV6-5,-,CASSPDRGRNGYTF,TGTGCCAGCAGCCCAGACAGGGGGCGAAATGGCTACACCTTC
TRBJ1-3,TRBD1,TRBV5-8,-,CASSLVQGAGNTIYF,TGTGCCAGCAGCTTGGTTCAGGGGGCAGGGAACACCATATATTTT
TRBJ1-1,-,TRBV18,-,CASSPQGLAEAFF,TGTGCCAGCTCACCACAGGGTTTGGCTGAAGCTTTCTTT
TRBJ2-3,TRBD1,TRBV5-4,-,CASSGDGTAIYTDTQYF,TGTGCCAGCAGCGGGGATGGGACAGCTATATACACAGATACGCAGTATTTT
TRBJ1-1,-,TRBV6-5,-,CASRSPADTEAFF,TGTGCCAGCAGATCCCCGGCTGACACTGAAGCTTTCTTT
TRBJ1-3,-,TRBV5-1,-,CASSLAGIANTIYF,TGCGCCAGCAGCTTGGCAGGGATCGCAAACACCATATATTTT
TRBJ1-5,-,TRBV3-1/TRBV3-2,-,CASSQGTDQPQHF,TGTGCCAGCAGCCAAGGGACGGATCAGCCCCAGCATTTT
TRBJ1-1,-,TRBV6-5,-,CASTSGQATEAFF,TGTGCCAGCACCTCGGGTCAGGCCACTGAAGCTTTCTTT
TRBJ2-5,-,TRBV18,-,CASSPGSGTSQETQYF,TGTGCCAGCTCACCAGGTAGCGGAACCTCGCAAGAGACCCAGTACTTC
TRBJ2-1,TRBD1,TRBV6-5,-,CASSYGTGAYNEQFF,TGTGCCAGCAGTTACGGGACAGGGGCCTACAATGAGCAGTTCTTC
TRBJ1-1,-,TRBV27,-,CASSFGTRRGTEAFF,TGTGCCAGCAGTTTTGGGACAAGGAGGGGCACTGAAGCTTTCTTT
TRBJ1-3,TRBD1,TRBV27,-,CASSPLSTGGGNTIYF,TGTGCCAGCAGTCCCCTATCGACAGGGGGAGGAAACACCATATATTTT
TRBJ2-1,-,TRBV9,-,CASSIRVGVEQFF,TGTGCCAGCAGCATACGGGTGGGGGTTGAGCAGTTCTTC
TRBJ1-2,-,TRBV6-1,-,CASSEVVLKTAREGYTF,TGTGCCAGCAGTGAAGTGGTTCTTAAGACCGCCAGGGAAGGCTACACCTTC
TRBJ2-7,TRBD1,TRBV5-1,-,CASKNSGTGWNEQYF,TGCGCCAGCAAGAACTCCGGGACAGGGTGGAACGAGCAGTACTTC
TRBJ1-1,-,TRBV20-1,-,CSASRSRTVQTEAFF,TGCAGTGCTAGTCGTTCCCGGACAGTGCAAACTGAAGCTTTCTTT
TRBJ1-5,-,TRBV6-1,once,CASSDRWRQVNQPQHF,TGTGCCAGCAGTGACAGGTGGAGACAGGTCAATCAGCCCCAGCATTTT
TRBJ2-3,-,TRBV27,-,CASSLERQTDTQYF,TGTGCCAGCAGTTTAGAGCGCCAGACAGATACGCAGTATTTT
TRBJ1-5,TRBD1,TRBV18,-,CASSTQGKVPQPQHF,TGTGCCAGCTCAACACAGGGGAAGGTGCCTCAGCCCCAGCATTTT
TRBJ2-6,-,TRBV9,-,CASSLTGGGANVLTF,TGTGCCAGCAGCCTCACAGGTGGGGGGGCCAACGTCCTGACTTTC
TRBJ1-1,TRBD1,TRBV5-1,-,CASRRFRGEAFF,TGCGCCAGCAGAAGATTCAGGGGGGAAGCTTTCTTT
TRBJ2-1,-,TRBV7-9,-,CASSLDLGSYNEQFF,TGTGCCAGCAGCTTAGATCTTGGCTCCTACAATGAGCAGTTCTTC
TRBJ1-6,TRBD1,TRBV19,once,CASSRSRTGASSPLHF,TGTGCCAGTAGTCGATCACGGACAGGGGCCAGTTCACCCCTCCACTTT
TRBJ1-6,-,TRBV10-3,-,CAISGGPRQGLTSPLHF,TGTGCCATCAGTGGAGGGCCGCGACAAGGATTAACTTCACCCCTCCACTTT
TRBJ1-4,-,TRBV30,-,CARNVGIGSEKLFF,TGTGCCCGGAATGTGGGGATCGGTAGTGAAAAACTGTTTTTT
TRBJ2-7,-,TRBV6-6,-,CASSYLGGSYEQYF,TGTGCCAGCAGTTACTTGGGCGGCTCCTACGAGCAGTACTTC
TRBJ1-6,-,TRBV6-5,-,CASRENRNSPLHF,TGTGCCAGCAGAGAGAACCGCAATTCACCCCTCCACTTT
TRBJ1-1,TRBD1,TRBV25-1,-,CASIQGATWETEAFF,TGTGCCAGCATCCAGGGGGCTACCTGGGAGACTGAAGCTTTCTTT
TRBJ1-1,-,TRBV3-1/TRBV3-2,-,CASSQDERLRGTEAFF,TGTGCCAGCAGCCAAGACGAAAGGCTCCGGGGCACTGAAGCTTTCTTT